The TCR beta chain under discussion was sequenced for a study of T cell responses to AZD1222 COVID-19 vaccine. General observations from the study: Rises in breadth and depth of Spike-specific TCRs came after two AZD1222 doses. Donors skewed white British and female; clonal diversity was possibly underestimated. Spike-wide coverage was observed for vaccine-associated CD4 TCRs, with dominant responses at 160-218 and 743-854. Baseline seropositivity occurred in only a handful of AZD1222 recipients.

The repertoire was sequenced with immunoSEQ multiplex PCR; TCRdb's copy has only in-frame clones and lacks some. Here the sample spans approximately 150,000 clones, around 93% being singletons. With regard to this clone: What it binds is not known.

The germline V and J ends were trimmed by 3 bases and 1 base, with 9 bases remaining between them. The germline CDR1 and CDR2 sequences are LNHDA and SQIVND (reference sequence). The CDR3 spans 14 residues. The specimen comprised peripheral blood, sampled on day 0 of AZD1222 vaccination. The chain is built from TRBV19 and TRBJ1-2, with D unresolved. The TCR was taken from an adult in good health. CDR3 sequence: CASSIRTVNYGYTF. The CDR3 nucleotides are TGTGCCAGTAGTATTCGAACCGTTAACTATGGCTACACCTTC.